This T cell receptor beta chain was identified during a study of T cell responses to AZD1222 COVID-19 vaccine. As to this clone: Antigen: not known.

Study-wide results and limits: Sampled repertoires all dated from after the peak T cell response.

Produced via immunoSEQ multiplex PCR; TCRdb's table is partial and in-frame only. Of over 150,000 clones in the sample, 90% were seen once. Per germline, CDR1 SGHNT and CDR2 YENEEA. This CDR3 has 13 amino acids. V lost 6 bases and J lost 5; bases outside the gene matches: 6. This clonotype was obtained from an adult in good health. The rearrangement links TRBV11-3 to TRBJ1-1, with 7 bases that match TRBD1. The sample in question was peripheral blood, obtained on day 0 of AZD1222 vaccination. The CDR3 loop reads CASRRGLGTEAFF. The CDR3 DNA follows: TGTGCCAGCAGAAGGGGGCTGGGGACTGAAGCTTTCTTT.